The rows below give T cell receptor beta chains drawn from one sample of a study of blood T cell repertoires in COVID-19. Sequencing was performed with immunoSEQ multiplex PCR; in TCRdb, only in-frame clones are kept and a portion is missing. This sample has over 300,000 clones; nearly 90% occur once, and the top ten carry under 6.5%. The sample taken for sequencing was PBMCs or T cells enriched from blood (not recorded which). Source of these receptors: a woman aged 25 to 39 who had recovered from COVID-19. The CDR3 runs from the conserved cysteine through the conserved F or W. The D gene is left open where the match is weak. Clone size, where shown, is once, few, many, or a class for clones that have expanded.

abundance,len,v_gene,d_gene,j_gene,CDR3nt,CDR3aa
.,13,TRBV19,.,TRBJ1-4,TGTGCCAGTAGCGGAGGTTTTGGCGAAAAACTGTTTTTT,CASSGGFGEKLFF
.,15,TRBV29-1,TRBD1,TRBJ1-1,TGCAGCGTTGAAGGGAGACCCAGGACAGGTGCTGAAGCTTTCTTT,CSVEGRPRTGAEAFF
.,16,TRBV11-2,TRBD2,TRBJ2-2,TGTGCCAGCAGCTTCCAGGCGGGGGGGAACACCGGGGAGCTGTTTTTT,CASSFQAGGNTGELFF
.,14,TRBV5-8,.,TRBJ1-2,TGTGCCAGCAGCTTGGGGGCAGGGAACTATGGCTACACCTTC,CASSLGAGNYGYTF
.,17,TRBV7-2,.,TRBJ1-2,TGTGCCAGCAGCACTCAGGTGGGGTTACAGGGTACCGGTGGCTACACCTTC,CASSTQVGLQGTGGYTF
.,16,TRBV7-2,TRBD2,TRBJ2-3,TGTGCCAGCACCCTCAGACTAGCGGGGGTCACAGATACGCAGTATTTT,CASTLRLAGVTDTQYF
.,14,TRBV19,TRBD1,TRBJ1-1,TGTGCCACAAATTCCGGGACAGTGAACACTGAAGCTTTCTTT,CATNSGTVNTEAFF
once,15,TRBV6-2/TRBV6-3,.,TRBJ1-5,TGTGCCAGCAGTTACAGCGGAAGCGGGAATCAGCCCCAGCATTTT,CASSYSGSGNQPQHF
.,20,TRBV4-1,TRBD1,TRBJ2-6,TGCGCCAGCAGCCCAACGATGACAGGGTTAGGTGGTTCCGGGGCCAACGTCCTGACTTTC,CASSPTMTGLGGSGANVLTF
.,14,TRBV25-1,.,TRBJ1-1,TGTGCCAGCAGTGAACTCGAGGGATCTTCTGAAGCTTTCTTT,CASSELEGSSEAFF
.,12,TRBV6-2/TRBV6-3,.,TRBJ1-1,TGTGCCAGCAGTTACTCACAAACTGAAGCTTTCTTT,CASSYSQTEAFF
.,17,TRBV12-5,TRBD1,TRBJ2-2,TGTGCTAGTGGTTTGACCCGACAGGGGGCGTACCCCGGGGAGCTGTTTTTT,CASGLTRQGAYPGELFF
.,14,TRBV19,TRBD1,TRBJ1-2,TGTGCCAGTAGGGCGGACAGGGGGCGAAGTGGCTACACCTTC,CASRADRGRSGYTF
.,13,TRBV5-8,.,TRBJ2-3,TGTGCCAGCAGCTCCAGGGTCAGCAATACGCAGTATTTT,CASSSRVSNTQYF
.,12,TRBV27,.,TRBJ2-2,TGTGCCAGCAGCCGGAACACCGGGGAGCTGTTTTTT,CASSRNTGELFF
.,17,TRBV18,.,TRBJ1-4,TGTGCCAGCTCACAAGACAGTGTTACTTCAACTAATGAAAAACTGTTTTTT,CASSQDSVTSTNEKLFF
.,11,TRBV12-3/TRBV12-4,.,TRBJ1-1,TGTGCCAGCGGCCGGAACACTGAAGCTTTCTTT,CASGRNTEAFF
.,14,TRBV29-1,.,TRBJ1-1,TGCAGCGTTGAAGACGGGGGGAGGGTGACTGAAGCTTTCTTT,CSVEDGGRVTEAFF
few,15,TRBV5-6,.,TRBJ2-5,TGTGCCAGCAGCTCATTAGCGTTTGGCCAAGAGACCCAGTACTTC,CASSSLAFGQETQYF
.,14,TRBV30,TRBD1,TRBJ1-2,TGTGCCTGGGATGGGACAGGCCCTCTCTATGGCTACACCTTC,CAWDGTGPLYGYTF
once,15,TRBV16,TRBD1,TRBJ2-1,TGTGCCAGCAGCCATCCCGGGACAGGGATGAGTGAGCAGTTCTTC,CASSHPGTGMSEQFF
.,16,TRBV5-4,TRBD1,TRBJ1-3,TGTGCCAGCAGCTTGCCCCCGGGACAGATCGGAAACACCATATATTTT,CASSLPPGQIGNTIYF
few,15,TRBV3-1/TRBV3-2,.,TRBJ1-5,TGTGCCAGCAGCCAAGATTCCGGGTTAAAGGAGCCCCAGCATTTT,CASSQDSGLKEPQHF
.,11,TRBV28,.,TRBJ1-1,TGTGCCAGCAGTTTAAGCAGGGAAGCTTTCTTT,CASSLSREAFF
.,11,TRBV20-1,TRBD1,TRBJ1-2,TGCAGTGCTAAGGCCGGGACAGGGTACTCCTTC,CSAKAGTGYSF